This passage covers 13 T cell receptor beta chains from one sample sequenced in a study of OX40 agonist ivuxolimab in advanced cancers. Sequencing used immunoSEQ multiplex PCR; TCRdb keeps in-frame clones, though not all of them. Among some 26,000 clones listed, 75% to 80% were seen once. This specimen consisted of CD4+ or CD8+ T cells sorted from blood, obtained in a trial of the OX40 agonist ivuxolimab. The receptors originated from an adult with an advanced solid tumor such as melanoma, head and neck, liver or kidney cancer.

V and J are TRBV7-6 and TRBJ2-5, with D perhaps assigned TRBD1 or TRBD2 (5 bases each). The V and J ends lost 3 bases and 3 bases respectively, with 8 bases between them. The CDR3 covers 13 residues. Germline CDR1 SGHVS, CDR2 FNYEAQ. The chain's CDR3 is CASSFRGEETQYF. In nucleotides, the CDR3 is TGTGCCAGCAGCTTTAGGGGAGAAGAGACCCAGTACTTC.

This rearrangement joins TRBV6-1 to TRBJ1-1; 8 bases agree with TRBD1. With 4 bases clipped from V and 4 bases from J, the junction kept 11 bases outside the gene matches. CDR3 length: 16 residues. In germline, CDR1 is MNHNS, CDR2 SASEGT. The CDR3: CASSGTGGAQGTEAFF. CDR3 DNA: TGTGCCAGCAGTGGAACAGGGGGTGCTCAGGGCACTGAAGCTTTCTTT.

This clone appeared a single time. This sequence joins TRBV7-2 and TRBJ2-7; D uncertain. The germline CDR1 and CDR2 sequences are SGHTA and FQGNSA. The CDR3 extends over 12 amino acids. The ends were cut back, 1 base at V and 7 bases at J, with 8 bases in the middle. CDR3 sequence reads: CASSLGAKEQYF. CDR3 bases: TGTGCCAGCAGCTTAGGGGCGAAGGAGCAGTACTTC.

V gene TRBV4-1 combines with J gene TRBJ2-1; TRBD2 agrees at 10 bases. Germline-derived CDR1 and CDR2 are MGHRA and YSYEKL. V was clipped by 3 bases and J by 3 bases; unmatched bases: 2. The CDR3 is made up of 15 amino acids. The CDR3 DNA is TGCGCCAGCAGCCACACTAGCGGGGACTACAATGAGCAGTTCTTC. Translating it yields CASSHTSGDYNEQFF.

The rearrangement joins TRBV4-1 to TRBJ2-5; D assignment may be TRBD1 or TRBD2 (5 bases each). The DNA end favors TRBJ2-7, so the J call may be wrong. The CDR3 is made up of 14 amino acids. The germline V gene has CDR1 MGHRA and CDR2 YSYEKL. The CDR3 region is CASSQAGPPYEQYF. In nucleotides, the CDR3 is TGCGCCAGCAGCCAAGCGGGACCCCCTTACGAGCAGTACTTC.

The V gene is TRBV7-3, the J gene TRBJ2-1; 8 positions agree with TRBD1. The length of the CDR3 is 17 residues. Germline trimming cut 5 bases from V and 4 bases from J; bases unmatched to any gene: 13. From germline, CDR1 is SGHTA and CDR2 FQGTGA. For the CDR3, the DNA is TGTGCCAGCAGCGCGACCGACAGGGGTCTAAGGTACAATGAGCAGTTCTTC. It is translated as CASSATDRGLRYNEQFF.

The chain combines TRBV4-1 with TRBJ1-5; D is unresolved. CDR3 size: 15 residues. V was shortened by 2 bases and J by 0 bases, with 8 bases between the two germline ends. The germline CDR1 and CDR2 sequences are MGHRA and YSYEKL. As DNA, the CDR3 is TGCGCCAGCAGCCAATATGTGGGTAGCAATCAGCCCCAGCATTTT. Its protein is CASSQYVGSNQPQHF.

The chain uses TRBV9 and TRBJ2-3; 9 bases map to TRBD2. Germline CDR1 and CDR2: SGDLS and YYNGEE. V lost 0 bases to trimming and J lost 2 bases; unmatched junction nucleotides: 10. The CDR3 has 18 residues. CDR3 sequence (DNA): TGTGCCAGCAGCGTAGACATAGCGGGGGACCTTTTCACAGATACGCAGTATTTT. It is translated as CASSVDIAGDLFTDTQYF.

The chain recombines TRBV4-3 with TRBJ1-4; 9 positions agree with TRBD1. Looked up from germline, CDR1 is LGHNA and CDR2 is YSLEER. Trimming at V came to 2 bases and at J to 6 bases, leaving 4 bases not matched to a gene. This CDR3 has 15 amino acids. The CDR3 here is CASSQHRTGDEKLFF. The CDR3 DNA reads as TGCGCCAGCAGCCAACACCGGACAGGGGATGAAAAACTGTTTTTT.

This clone was seen ten or more times. J is TRBJ1-1 and V is TRBV7-3; 7 positions agree with TRBD1. Trimming took 4 bases from V and 2 from J; bases not matched to a gene: 7. Germline lookup yields CDR1 SGHTA and CDR2 FQGTGA. The CDR3 covers 15 residues. The CDR3 loop reads CASSSTGTVNTEAFF. For the CDR3, the DNA is TGTGCCAGCAGCTCGACCGGGACAGTTAACACTGAAGCTTTCTTT.

The CDR3 spells CASSSSGQGNTEAFF. Written as DNA, the CDR3 is TGTGCCAGCAGCTCATCTGGACAGGGGAACACTGAAGCTTTCTTT. The chain is built from TRBV7-9 and TRBJ1-1, with 8 bases that match TRBD1. V lost 4 bases to trimming and J lost 1 base; unmatched junction nucleotides: 5. Per the germline V gene, CDR1 is SEHNR and CDR2 is FQNEAQ (reference sequence). This CDR3 is 15 amino acids long.

The rearrangement uses TRBV25-1 and TRBJ2-4; D call uncertain. V was cut by 3 bases and J by 9 bases, with 15 bases left in between. CDR3 length: 14 residues. The germline V gene encodes CDR1 MGHDK and CDR2 SYGVNS. The CDR3 sequence is CASSDLRYDGIQYF. CDR3 DNA: TGTGCCAGCAGTGACTTGCGCTACGACGGCATTCAGTACTTC.

This chain connects TRBV6-1 to TRBJ1-5, with TRBD1 as a possible D gene (5 bases). With 7 bases removed from V and 4 bases from J, the gap between germline ends came to 14 bases. The CDR3 runs 14 residues. The germline V gene has CDR1 MNHNS and CDR2 SASEGT. The CDR3 region has the DNA TGTGCCAGCACGGCAGGGATTTCAAATCAGCCCCAGCATTTT. Amino acids: CASTAGISNQPQHF.